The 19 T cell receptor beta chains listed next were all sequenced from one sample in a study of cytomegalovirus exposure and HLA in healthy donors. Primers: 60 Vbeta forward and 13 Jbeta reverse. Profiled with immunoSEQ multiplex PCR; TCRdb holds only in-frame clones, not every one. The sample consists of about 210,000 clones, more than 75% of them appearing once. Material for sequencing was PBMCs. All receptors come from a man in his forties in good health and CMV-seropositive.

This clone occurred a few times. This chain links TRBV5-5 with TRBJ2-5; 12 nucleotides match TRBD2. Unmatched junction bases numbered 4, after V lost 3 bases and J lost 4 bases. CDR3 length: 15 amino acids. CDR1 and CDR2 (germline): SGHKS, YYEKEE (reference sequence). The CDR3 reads CASSSSGRAGETQYF. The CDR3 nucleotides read TGTGCCAGCAGCTCTAGCGGGAGGGCCGGAGAGACCCAGTACTTC.

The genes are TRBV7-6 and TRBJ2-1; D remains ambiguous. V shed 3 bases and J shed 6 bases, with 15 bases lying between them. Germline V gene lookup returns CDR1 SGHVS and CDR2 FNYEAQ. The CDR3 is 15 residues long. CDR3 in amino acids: CASSFDLDPVNEQFF. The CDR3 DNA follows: TGTGCCAGCAGCTTTGACTTAGACCCGGTCAATGAGCAGTTCTTC.

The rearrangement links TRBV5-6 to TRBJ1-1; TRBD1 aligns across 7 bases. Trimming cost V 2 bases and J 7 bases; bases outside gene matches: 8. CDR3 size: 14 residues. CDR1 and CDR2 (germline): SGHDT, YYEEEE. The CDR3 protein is CASSFGTAFSEAFF. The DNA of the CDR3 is TGTGCCAGCAGCTTCGGGACAGCGTTCAGTGAAGCTTTCTTT.

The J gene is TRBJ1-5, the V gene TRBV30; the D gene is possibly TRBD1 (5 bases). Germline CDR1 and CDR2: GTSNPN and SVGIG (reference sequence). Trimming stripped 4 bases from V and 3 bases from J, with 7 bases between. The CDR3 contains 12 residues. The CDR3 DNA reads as TGTGCCTGGACCAGGGACAATCAGCCCCAGCATTTT. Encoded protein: CAWTRDNQPQHF.

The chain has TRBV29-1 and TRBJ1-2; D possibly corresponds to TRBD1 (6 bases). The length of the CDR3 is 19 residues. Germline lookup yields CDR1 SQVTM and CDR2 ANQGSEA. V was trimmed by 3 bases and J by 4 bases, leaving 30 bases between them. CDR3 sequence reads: CSVDDVWGGALHPFYGYTF. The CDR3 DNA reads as TGCAGCGTTGACGACGTTTGGGGGGGCGCACTCCATCCCTTCTATGGCTACACCTTC. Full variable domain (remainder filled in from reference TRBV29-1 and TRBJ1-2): SAVISQKPSRDICQRGTSLTIQCQVDSQVTMMFWYRQQPGQSLTLIATANQGSEATYESGFVIDKFPISRPNLTFSTLTVSNMSPEDSSIYLCSVDDVWGGALHPFYGYTFGSGTRLTVV.

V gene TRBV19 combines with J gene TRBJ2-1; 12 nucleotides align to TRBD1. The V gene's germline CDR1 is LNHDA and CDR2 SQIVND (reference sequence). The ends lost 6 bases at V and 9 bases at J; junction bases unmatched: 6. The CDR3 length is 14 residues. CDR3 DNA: TGTGCCAGTAGCCTAGGGACAGGGGGCGGTGAGCAGTTCTTC. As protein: CASSLGTGGGEQFF.

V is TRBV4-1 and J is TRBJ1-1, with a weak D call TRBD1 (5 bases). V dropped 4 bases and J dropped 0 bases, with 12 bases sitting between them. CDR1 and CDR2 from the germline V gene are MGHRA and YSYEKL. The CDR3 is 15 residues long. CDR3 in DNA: TGCGCCAGCAGCCCCGCGTCAGGGTTGAACACTGAAGCTTTCTTT. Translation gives CASSPASGLNTEAFF.

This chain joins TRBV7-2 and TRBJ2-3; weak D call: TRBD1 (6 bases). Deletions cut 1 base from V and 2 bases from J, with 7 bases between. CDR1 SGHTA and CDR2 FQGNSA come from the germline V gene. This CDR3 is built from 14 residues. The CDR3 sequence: CASSLGTVTDTQYF. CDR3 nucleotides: TGTGCCAGCAGCTTAGGGACAGTCACAGATACGCAGTATTTT.

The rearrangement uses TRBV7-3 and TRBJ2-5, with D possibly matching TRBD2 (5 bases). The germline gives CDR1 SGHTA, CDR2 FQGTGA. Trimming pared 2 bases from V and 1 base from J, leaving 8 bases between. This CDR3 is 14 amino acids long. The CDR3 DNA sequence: TGTGCCAGCAGCTTAGGTGCGGGCCAAGAGACCCAGTACTTC. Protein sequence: CASSLGAGQETQYF.

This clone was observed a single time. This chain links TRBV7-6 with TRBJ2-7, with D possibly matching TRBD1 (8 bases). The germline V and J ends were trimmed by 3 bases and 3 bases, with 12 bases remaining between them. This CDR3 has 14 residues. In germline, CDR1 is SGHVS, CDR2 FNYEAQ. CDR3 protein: CASSLDREGYEQYF. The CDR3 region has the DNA TGTGCCAGCAGCTTGGACAGGGAGGGCTACGAGCAGTACTTC.

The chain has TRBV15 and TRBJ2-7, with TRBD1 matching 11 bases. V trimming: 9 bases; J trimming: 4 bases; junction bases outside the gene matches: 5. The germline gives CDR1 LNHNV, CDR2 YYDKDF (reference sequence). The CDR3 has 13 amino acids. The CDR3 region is CATKGQGAYEQYF. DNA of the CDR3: TGTGCCACGAAAGGACAGGGGGCTTACGAGCAGTACTTC.

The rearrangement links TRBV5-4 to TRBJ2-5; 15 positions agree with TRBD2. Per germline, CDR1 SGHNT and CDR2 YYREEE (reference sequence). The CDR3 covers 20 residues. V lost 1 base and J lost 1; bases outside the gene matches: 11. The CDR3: CASSLSPGTSGRTRQETQYF. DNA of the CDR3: TGTGCCAGCAGCTTGTCTCCCGGGACTAGCGGGAGGACCCGCCAAGAGACCCAGTACTTC.

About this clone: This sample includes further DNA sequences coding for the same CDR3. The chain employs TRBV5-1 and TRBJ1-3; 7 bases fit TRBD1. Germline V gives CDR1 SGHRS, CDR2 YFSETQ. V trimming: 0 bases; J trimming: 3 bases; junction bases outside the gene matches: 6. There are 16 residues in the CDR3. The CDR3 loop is CASSLGQGVGGNTIYF. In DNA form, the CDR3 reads TGCGCCAGCAGCTTGGGGCAGGGGGTCGGTGGAAACACCATATATTTT.

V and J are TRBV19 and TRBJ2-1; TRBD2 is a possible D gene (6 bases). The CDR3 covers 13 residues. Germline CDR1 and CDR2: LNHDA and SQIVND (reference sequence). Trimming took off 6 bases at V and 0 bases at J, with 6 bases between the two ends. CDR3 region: CASSGSSYNEQFF. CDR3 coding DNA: TGTGCCAGTAGCGGGAGCTCCTACAATGAGCAGTTCTTC.

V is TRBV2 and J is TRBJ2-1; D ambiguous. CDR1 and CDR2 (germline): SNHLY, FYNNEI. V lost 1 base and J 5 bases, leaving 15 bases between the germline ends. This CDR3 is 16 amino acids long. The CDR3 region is CASSEDASFLNNEQFF. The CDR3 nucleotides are TGTGCCAGCAGTGAAGACGCGTCCTTCCTGAACAATGAGCAGTTCTTC.

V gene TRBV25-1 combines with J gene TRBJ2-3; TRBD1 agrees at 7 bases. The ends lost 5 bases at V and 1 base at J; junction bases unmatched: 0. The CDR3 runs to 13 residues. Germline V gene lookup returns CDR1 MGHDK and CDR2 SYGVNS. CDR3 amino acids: CASSTGGTDTQYF. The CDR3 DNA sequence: TGTGCCAGCAGTACAGGGGGCACAGATACGCAGTATTTT. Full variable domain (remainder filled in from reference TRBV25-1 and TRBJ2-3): EADIYQTPRYLVIGTGKKITLECSQTMGHDKMYWYQQDPGMELHLIHYSYGVNSTEKGDLSSESTVSRIRTEHFPLTLESARPSHTSQYLCASSTGGTDTQYFGPGTRLTVL.

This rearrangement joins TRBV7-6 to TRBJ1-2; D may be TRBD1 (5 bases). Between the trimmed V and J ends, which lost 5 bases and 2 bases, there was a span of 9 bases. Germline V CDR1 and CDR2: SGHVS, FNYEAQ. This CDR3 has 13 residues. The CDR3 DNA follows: TGTGCCAGCAGCCCTGACAGCAACTATGGCTACACCTTC. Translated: CASSPDSNYGYTF.

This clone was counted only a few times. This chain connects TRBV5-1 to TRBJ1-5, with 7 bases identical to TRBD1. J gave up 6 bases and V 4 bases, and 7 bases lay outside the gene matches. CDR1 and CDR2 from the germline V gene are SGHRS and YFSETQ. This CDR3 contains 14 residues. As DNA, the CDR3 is TGCGCCAGCAGCCCTACAGGGGATCGTCAGCCCCAGCATTTT. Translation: CASSPTGDRQPQHF.

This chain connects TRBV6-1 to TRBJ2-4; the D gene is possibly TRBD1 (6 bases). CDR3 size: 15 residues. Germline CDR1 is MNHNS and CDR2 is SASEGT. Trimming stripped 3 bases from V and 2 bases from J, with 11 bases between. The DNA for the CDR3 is TGTGCCAGCAGTGAGCAAACAGGGTCCAAAAACATTCAGTACTTC. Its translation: CASSEQTGSKNIQYF.